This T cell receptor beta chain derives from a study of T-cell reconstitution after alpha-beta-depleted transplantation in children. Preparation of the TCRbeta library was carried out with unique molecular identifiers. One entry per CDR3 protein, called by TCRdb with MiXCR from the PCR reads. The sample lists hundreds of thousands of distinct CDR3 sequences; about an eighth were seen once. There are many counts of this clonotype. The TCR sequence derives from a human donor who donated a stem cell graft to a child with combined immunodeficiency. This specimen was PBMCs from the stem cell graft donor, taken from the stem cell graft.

The CDR3 sequence is CASSLSHGQETQYF. The CDR3 bases are TGTGCCAGCAGTTTAAGCCACGGGCAAGAGACCCAGTACTTC. V gene TRBV12-3 or TRBV12-4 combines with J gene TRBJ2-5; D unclear. The CDR3 sequence is 14 residues long. The V gene lost 2 bases and the J gene lost 2 bases, with 9 bases spanning the gap.